The 26 T cell receptor beta chains below come from one sample, sequenced in a study of T cells in Graves' hyperthyroidism and ophthalmopathy. Regions amplified from RNA transcripts were the TCR beta CDR3 regions. During a first-round RT-PCR of the TCR CDR3, the HTBI primer set was used. TCRdb passed the multiplex PCR reads through MiXCR, listing each CDR3 protein once. The table lists some 600,000 distinct CDR3 sequences, about 15% of them singletons. Input material: blood. Every receptor here comes from a woman in her 30s with Graves' hyperthyroidism that later progressed to Graves' ophthalmopathy.

V and J are TRBV14 and TRBJ2-7; weak D call: TRBD2 (6 bases). Germline V gene lookup returns CDR1 SGHDN and CDR2 FVKESK. V lost 1 base, J lost 6 bases, and 10 bases lay in between. This CDR3 spans 13 amino acids. The CDR3 bases are TGTGCCAGCAGCCAAGGTTGGAGGGGCGAGCAGTACTTC. Its protein product is CASSQGWRGEQYF.

This clonotype has just a few counts. The V call is TRBV27, the J call TRBJ2-1; 9 nucleotides agree with TRBD2. Looked up from germline, CDR1 is MNHEY and CDR2 is SMNVEV (reference sequence). CDR3 length equals 15 residues. The junction had 8 bases not matched to a gene; V was cut back by 5 bases and J by 6 bases. CDR3 sequence (DNA): TGTGCCAGCAGTCCCGGACTAGCGAAATCCAATGAGCAGTTCTTC. This translates into CASSPGLAKSNEQFF.

This clonotype was detected ten times or more. This chain links TRBV7-2 with TRBJ1-1, with 8 bases identical to TRBD1. Germline CDR1 is SGHTA and CDR2 is FQGNSA. This CDR3 comprises 15 residues. The V gene end was trimmed by 4 bases and the J gene end by 6 bases; junction bases not matched to a gene: 10. CDR3 DNA: TGTGCCAGCAGCTCTACGACAGGGGAAGTCGCTGAAGCTTTCTTT. Translating gives CASSSTTGEVAEAFF.

This clonotype was recorded at least ten times. The chain links TRBV28 to TRBJ2-5, with D perhaps matching TRBD1 or TRBD2 (5 bases each). V gave up 7 bases and J gave up 7 bases, with 22 bases separating them. The CDR3 consists of 15 residues. Germline loops: CDR1 MDHEN, CDR2 SYDVKM. This CDR3 is CASTSSPGPRGTQYF. The CDR3 DNA reads TGTGCCAGCACCTCCTCTCCGGGACCCAGAGGGACCCAGTACTTC.

This clonotype was recorded at least ten times. The rearrangement uses TRBV20-1 and TRBJ1-2; D gene uncertain. Deletions cut 6 bases from V and 7 bases from J, with 18 bases between. Germline V lookup: CDR1 DFQATT, CDR2 SNEGSKA (reference sequence). The CDR3 extends over 13 amino acids. The CDR3 DNA reads TGCAGTGCCCCGGAGGCAACCCGGGGTGGCTACACCTTC. This codes for CSAPEATRGGYTF.

The rearrangement uses TRBV6-2 or TRBV6-3 and TRBJ1-4, with 7 bases matching TRBD1. CDR1 is MNHEY, CDR2 SVGEGT, per germline. The trim removed 7 bases at V and 5 bases at J, leaving 4 bases unmatched. The CDR3 consists of 13 residues. In DNA form, the CDR3 reads TGTGCCAGCAAGGGACAGATGAATGAAAAACTGTTTTTT. Translated: CASKGQMNEKLFF.

The table lists this clonotype with a few counts. The V gene is TRBV29-1, the J gene TRBJ2-3; 7 bases agree with TRBD2. This CDR3 is built from 12 residues. The V and J ends lost 7 bases and 6 bases, in that order; junction bases with no gene match: 7. CDR1 is SQVTM and CDR2 is ANQGSEA in the germline V gene. CDR3 bases: TGCAGCGCCGTTACCGGGGGGGATACGCAGTATTTT. Residues: CSAVTGGDTQYF.

The rearrangement joins TRBV2 to TRBJ1-5; possibly TRBD1 for D (6 bases). This CDR3 has 14 residues. Germline V gives CDR1 SNHLY, CDR2 FYNNEI. Trimming left V 2 bases short and J 7 bases short, with 12 bases between. CDR3 sequence reads: CASSELSGEQPQHF. Written as DNA, the CDR3 is TGTGCCAGCAGTGAATTGTCAGGGGAGCAGCCCCAGCATTTT.

The chain uses TRBV6-2 or TRBV6-3 and TRBJ2-2; TRBD1 agrees at 9 bases. Losses at the gene ends were 7 bases for V and 7 bases for J; bases not matched to a gene: 7. The germline CDR1 and CDR2 sequences are MNHEY and SVGEGT. This CDR3 has 14 amino acids. In DNA form, the CDR3 reads TGTGCCAGCATCGAGACAGGGGGTCTCGGGGAGCTGTTTTTT. Translating gives CASIETGGLGELFF.

The table lists this clonotype with many counts. The chain recombines TRBV10-3 with TRBJ1-1; 7 nucleotides agree with TRBD1. Germline CDR1 is ENHRY and CDR2 is SYGVKD. The CDR3 sequence is 13 residues long. With 10 bases clipped from V and 1 base from J, the junction kept 6 bases outside the gene matches. CDR3 in amino acids: CANRQGPNTEAFF. Written as DNA, the CDR3 is TGTGCCAACCGACAGGGACCGAACACTGAAGCTTTCTTT.

This clonotype showed up many times. V is TRBV2 and J is TRBJ2-6; D is ambiguous. The germline V gene has CDR1 SNHLY and CDR2 FYNNEI. The V and J ends lost 9 bases and 1 base respectively, with 10 bases between them. This CDR3 has 14 amino acids. The CDR3 region has the DNA TGTGCCAGTATCACAATATCTGGGGCCAACGTCCTGACTTTC. It yields the protein CASITISGANVLTF.

The V gene is TRBV7-9, the J gene TRBJ2-7; weak D call: TRBD1 (6 bases). The CDR3 has 14 residues. V lost 0 bases to trimming and J lost 6 bases, with 12 bases between them. CDR1 and CDR2 (germline): SEHNR, FQNEAQ (reference sequence). CDR3 protein: CASSLAAQGPEQYF. CDR3 bases: TGTGCCAGCAGCTTAGCGGCCCAGGGGCCCGAGCAGTACTTC. Full variable domain (missing parts from reference TRBV7-9 and TRBJ2-7): DTGVSQNPRHKITKRGQNVTFRCDPISEHNRLYWYRQTLGQGPEFLTYFQNEAQLEKSRLLSDRFSAERPKGSFSTLEIQRTEQGDSAMYLCASSLAAQGPEQYFGPGTRLTVT.

In its sample, this clonotype was seen many times. This rearrangement joins TRBV24-1 to TRBJ2-3, with D maybe TRBD1 (6 bases). This CDR3 spans 16 amino acids. Germline-derived CDR1 and CDR2 are KGHDR and SFDVKD. V shed 4 bases and J shed 1 base, with 14 bases lying between them. The CDR3 reads CATSEAGTTGTDTQYF. The CDR3 DNA sequence: TGTGCCACCAGTGAGGCCGGGACAACCGGCACAGATACGCAGTATTTT.

This clonotype has only a few counts. The V gene is TRBV12-5, the J gene TRBJ2-5; D may be TRBD2 (5 bases). The germline gives CDR1 LGHNT, CDR2 FRNRAP. Trimming took off 7 bases at V and 5 bases at J, with 20 bases between the two ends. The CDR3 covers 15 residues. For the CDR3, the DNA is TGTGCTAGTGCACCAACCACTAGAATGTGGGAGACCCAGTACTTC. Amino acid sequence: CASAPTTRMWETQYF.

This clonotype was recorded many times. This chain uses TRBV11-1 with TRBJ2-1, with 10 bases aligning to TRBD2. In germline, CDR1 is SGHAT, CDR2 FQDESV (reference sequence). V lost 2 bases to trimming and J lost 6 bases; unmatched junction nucleotides: 4. The CDR3 length is 15 residues. Here the CDR3 reads CASSLLASGSNEQFF. The DNA for the CDR3 is TGTGCCAGCAGCTTATTGGCTAGCGGGAGCAATGAGCAGTTCTTC. Drawing the rest from reference TRBV11-1 and TRBJ2-1, the complete variable domain is EAEVAQSPRYKITEKSQAVAFWCDPISGHATLYWYRQILGQGPELLVQFQDESVVDDSQLPKDRFSAERLKGVDSTLKIQPAELGDSAMYLCASSLLASGSNEQFFGPGTRLTVL.

This clonotype was observed many times. This rearrangement joins TRBV7-2 to TRBJ2-2; the D gene is possibly TRBD2 (6 bases). V gave up 4 bases and J gave up 3 bases, with 15 bases separating them. CDR3 size: 16 residues. Germline CDR1 reads SGHTA; CDR2 reads FQGNSA. CDR3 sequence: CASSSSTRIYTGELFF. The CDR3 DNA follows: TGTGCCAGCAGCTCGTCGACTAGAATTTACACCGGGGAGCTGTTTTTT.

This clonotype was detected ten times or more. The CDR3 sequence is CASSSSPPHYGLAKSTGELFF. The CDR3 DNA follows: TGTGCCAGCAGCTCCAGCCCTCCCCACTACGGACTAGCCAAAAGCACCGGGGAGCTGTTTTTT. V and J are TRBV11-2 and TRBJ2-2; 8 nucleotides match TRBD2. The trim removed 4 bases at V and 4 bases at J, leaving 23 bases unmatched. This CDR3 has 21 amino acids. Germline V gene sequence: CDR1 SGHAT, CDR2 FQNNGV.

This chain connects TRBV18 to TRBJ2-1; D unresolved. The CDR3 totals 14 residues. CDR1 and CDR2 (germline): KGHSH, LQKENI. Deletions cut 3 bases from V and 9 bases from J, with 15 bases between. CDR3: CASSPPLRGGEQFF. The CDR3 nucleotides are TGTGCCAGCTCACCCCCACTTAGAGGTGGTGAGCAGTTCTTC. Using reference TRBV18 and TRBJ2-1 for the parts outside the CDR3, the full variable domain is NAGVMQNPRHLVRRRGQEARLRCSPMKGHSHVYWYRQLPEEGLKFMVYLQKENIIDESGMPKERFSAEFPKEGPSILRIQQVVRGDSAAYFCASSPPLRGGEQFFGPGTRLTVL.

V usage is TRBV7-3 and J usage is TRBJ2-2, with a possible D match to TRBD1 (6 bases). The J call is doubtful: the DNA matches TRBJ1-4 better. The CDR3 has 16 residues. CDR1 SGHTA and CDR2 FQGTGA come from the germline V gene. CDR3 nucleotides: TGTGCCAGCAGCTCCCGTATAGGGGGGAAGAATGAAAAACTGTTTTTT. This encodes CASSSRIGGKNEKLFF.

About this clonotype: The junction departs from the called germline gene at one end, perhaps through a read error. This chain joins TRBV24-1 and TRBJ2-3, with 8 nucleotides matching TRBD1. Germline CDR1 is KGHDR and CDR2 is SFDVKD. The CDR3 totals 16 residues. In DNA, the CDR3 is TGTGTCACCGAGGCAGGGGGCTTTTTATGCACAGATACGCAGTATTTT. It yields the protein CVTEAGGFLCTDTQYF.

The gene calls are TRBV24-1 and TRBJ2-1, with 9 positions matching TRBD1. The CDR3 sequence is 15 residues long. The junction had 2 bases not matched to a gene; V was cut back by 1 base and J by 5 bases. Germline CDR1 KGHDR, CDR2 SFDVKD. The CDR3 coding sequence is TGTGCCACCAGTGATTTTGGGACAGGGAACAATGAGCAGTTCTTC. Its translation: CATSDFGTGNNEQFF.

This clonotype was counted at least ten times. The V gene is TRBV11-2, the J gene TRBJ1-6, with 7 bases identical to TRBD1. Trimming cost V 1 base and J 5 bases; bases outside gene matches: 8. This CDR3 region has 17 residues. The germline V gene encodes CDR1 SGHAT and CDR2 FQNNGV. The CDR3 nucleotides are TGTGCCAGCAGCTTAGTTGTGGGACAGCGACATAATTCACCCCTCCACTTT. It yields the protein CASSLVVGQRHNSPLHF.

Ten or more counts support this clonotype. The rearrangement links TRBV11-3 to TRBJ2-5; a weak D match, TRBD1 (5 bases). Germline CDR1 reads SGHNT; CDR2 reads YENEEA. CDR3 length: 14 residues. The V end was cut by 1 base, the J end by 1 base, with 7 bases between. The CDR3 DNA sequence: TGTGCCAGCAGCTTAGCTGGGGCCCAAGAGACCCAGTACTTC. The encoded protein is CASSLAGAQETQYF.

This clonotype was detected only a few times. In DNA, the CDR3 is TGTGCCAGCAGCACTTCGGGACAGGGAGGTAGCGAGCAGTACTTC. Protein sequence: CASSTSGQGGSEQYF. The gene calls are TRBV7-2 and TRBJ2-7; 9 bases match TRBD1. CDR1 is SGHTA and CDR2 is FQGNSA in the germline V gene. The CDR3 spans 15 residues. V shed 5 bases, J shed 6 bases, and the junction held 11 bases outside the gene matches.

In its sample, this clonotype was seen many times. The V and J genes are TRBV2 and TRBJ2-5; the D gene is possibly TRBD2 (5 bases). Germline-derived CDR1 and CDR2 are SNHLY and FYNNEI. The V end was cut by 7 bases, the J end by 1 base, with 13 bases between. This CDR3 has 14 residues. The CDR3 sequence: CASTEGRFQETQYF. CDR3 coding DNA: TGTGCCAGCACCGAGGGTCGTTTCCAAGAGACCCAGTACTTC.

This clonotype was recorded many times. Here the CDR3 DNA reads TGTGCCAGCCAGGCGGCCAGCTCCTACGAGCAGTACTTC. Its protein product is CASQAASSYEQYF. The V gene is TRBV4-2, the J gene TRBJ2-7, with D hard to call. Germline loops: CDR1 LGHNA, CDR2 YNFKEQ. CDR3 length: 13 amino acids. V was trimmed by 8 bases and J by 0 bases, leaving 11 bases between them.